This T cell receptor beta chain was recorded in a study of cytomegalovirus exposure and HLA in healthy donors. General study results and limits: When presence/absence was analysed, sequencing depth was taken to be roughly uniform across donors. An apparent linkage of common viral pathogens to several of the most significant clusters emerged in a later analysis. Researchers catalogued about 150 TCR beta chains as cytomegalovirus-associated.

This CDR3 is 20 amino acids long. Germline V gives CDR1 SGHRS, CDR2 YFSETQ. PCR amplification relied on 60 Vbeta primers (plus 13 Jbeta primers). Some clones are missing from TCRdb's copy, which holds only in-frame ones; the method was immunoSEQ multiplex PCR. Here the sample spans 110,000 or so clones, roughly 70% being singletons. In regard to this clone: What it binds is unknown. One end of the junction varies from germline; a read error may be responsible. This sample also contains other DNA sequences that code for the same CDR3.

The rearrangement joins TRBV5-1 to TRBJ1-2; 7 bases fit TRBD1. Sequencing was done on a sample of PBMCs. This TCR derives from a woman aged 40 to 50 in good health and CMV-seropositive. The CDR3: CASSLRARSGGDLPNYGYTF. CDR3 bases: TGCGCCAGCAGCTTGAGGGCGCGGTCAGGGGGAGACCTGCCTAATTATGGCTACACCTTC.